The 12 T cell receptor beta chains presented below share a single source sample, sequenced in a study of blood T cell repertoires in COVID-19. Data came from immunoSEQ multiplex PCR; TCRdb stores just in-frame clones and leaves some out. The sample yields hundreds of thousands of clones, about 86% seen once. What was sequenced was peripheral blood. These receptors were obtained from an elderly man with acute or convalescent COVID-19.

The V and J genes are TRBV28 and TRBJ1-4; 9 bases match TRBD1. The V gene's germline CDR1 is MDHEN and CDR2 SYDVKM. CDR3 size: 16 residues. V dropped 6 bases and J dropped 7; count of bases not matched to a gene: 12. The CDR3 DNA sequence: TGTGCCAGCAGATCGAGTCTCGGACAGGGGACTGAAAAACTGTTTTTT. It is translated as CASRSSLGQGTEKLFF.

The sample holds a few counts of this clone. This chain uses TRBV7-8 with TRBJ1-2, with a tentative D call TRBD1 (5 bases). The V gene's germline CDR1 is SGHVS and CDR2 FQNEAQ. Trimming stripped 6 bases from V and 4 bases from J, with 15 bases between. CDR3 size: 14 residues. In DNA, the CDR3 is TGTGCCAGCAGTTCAAGCTCGACAGCCTATGGCTACACCTTC. Amino acids: CASSSSSTAYGYTF.

The chain carries TRBV7-2 and TRBJ2-4; a weak D match, TRBD1 (5 bases). Between the trimmed V and J ends, which lost 3 bases and 1 base, there was a span of 7 bases. Germline V gene sequence: CDR1 SGHTA, CDR2 FQGNSA. The length of the CDR3 is 14 residues. CDR3 sequence reads: CASSFYRAKNIQYF. The CDR3 DNA sequence: TGTGCCAGCAGCTTTTACAGGGCCAAAAACATTCAGTACTTC.

The chain is built from TRBV5-8 and TRBJ2-7, with TRBD1 as a possible D gene (6 bases). CDR1 and CDR2 from the germline V gene are SGHTS and YDEGEE. CDR3 size: 14 residues. The germline V and J ends were trimmed by 2 bases and 5 bases, with 14 bases remaining between them. As DNA, the CDR3 is TGTGCCAGCAGCTTCCGCAGGGGCGGCCACGAGCAGTACTTC. Protein: CASSFRRGGHEQYF.

V gene TRBV3-1 (or the pseudogene TRBV3-2) combines with J gene TRBJ1-2; D is undetermined. The germline CDR1 and CDR2 sequences are LGHDT and YNNKEL (reference sequence). This CDR3 has 15 residues. Trimming pared 0 bases from V and 0 bases from J, leaving 8 bases between. DNA of the CDR3: TGTGCCAGCAGCCAAGATCGAGGGCCTAACTATGGCTACACCTTC. It codes for CASSQDRGPNYGYTF.

The chain combines TRBV10-3 with TRBJ2-2, with D hard to call. This CDR3 has 14 amino acids. Germline V lookup: CDR1 ENHRY, CDR2 SYGVKD. V lost 4 bases to trimming and J lost 2 bases, with 8 bases between them. In DNA, the CDR3 is TGTGCCATCAGTGGTTGGCAAAACACCGGGGAGCTGTTTTTT. Amino acid sequence: CAISGWQNTGELFF.

The genes are TRBV6-5 and TRBJ2-1, with 10 bases identical to TRBD1. This CDR3 contains 15 residues. V shed 7 bases and J 7 bases; nucleotides not matched to a gene: 10. The V gene's germline CDR1 is MNHEY and CDR2 SVGAGI. The CDR3 DNA reads as TGTGCCAGCACCCCCGGGGGACAGGGGAGGAATGAGCAGTTCTTC. Amino acids: CASTPGGQGRNEQFF.

This clone appeared many times. This chain joins TRBV7-2 and TRBJ1-4; tentative D call: TRBD1 (5 bases). The CDR3 is 15 residues long. V was pared by 1 base and J by 8 bases, with 14 bases between. Germline V gene sequence: CDR1 SGHTA, CDR2 FQGNSA. Written as DNA, the CDR3 is TGTGCCAGCAGCTTAGGGGGGGGACCTGGCGAAAAACTGTTTTTT. It translates to CASSLGGGPGEKLFF. The complete variable domain, with remaining parts taken from reference TRBV7-2 and TRBJ1-4, reads GAGVSQSPSNKVTEKGKDVELRCDPISGHTALYWYRQSLGQGLEFLIYFQGNSAPDKSGLPSDRFSAERTGGSVSTLTIQRTQQEDSAVYLCASSLGGGPGEKLFFGSGTQLSVL.

The chain has TRBV10-1 and TRBJ2-3; D is ambiguous. V lost 6 bases and J lost 0, with 4 bases in between. The germline gives CDR1 WNHNN, CDR2 SYGVQD (reference sequence). This CDR3 has 12 amino acids. As DNA, the CDR3 is TGCGCCAGCAGCCCTAGCACAGATACGCAGTATTTT. As protein: CASSPSTDTQYF.

The chain combines TRBV2 with TRBJ2-6, with D possibly matching TRBD2 (5 bases). Germline V gene data show CDR1 as SNHLY and CDR2 as FYNNEI. V was trimmed by 8 bases and J by 2 bases, leaving 13 bases between them. This CDR3 comprises 15 residues. For the CDR3, the DNA is TGTGCCAGCCCCAGAGGAGGCGCTGGGGCCAACGTCCTGACTTTC. It is translated as CASPRGGAGANVLTF.

The J gene is TRBJ1-3, the V gene TRBV11-1, with D possibly matching TRBD1 (5 bases). CDR1 SGHAT and CDR2 FQDESV come from the germline V gene (reference sequence). This CDR3 region has 14 residues. The germline V and J ends were trimmed by 5 bases and 2 bases, with 10 bases remaining between them. CDR3 in amino acids: CASSRLGAGNTIYF. The CDR3 DNA reads as TGTGCCAGCAGCCGCTTAGGGGCTGGAAACACCATATATTTT.

The gene calls are TRBV19 and TRBJ1-5; 7 bases align to TRBD1. The germline CDR1 and CDR2 sequences are LNHDA and SQIVND (reference sequence). The CDR3 spans 15 residues. The trim removed 5 bases at V and 3 bases at J, leaving 7 bases unmatched. The CDR3 sequence: CASSVLQGSNQPQHF. The CDR3 DNA is TGTGCCAGTAGTGTTCTACAGGGGTCCAATCAGCCCCAGCATTTT.